The clone carrying this T cell receptor beta chain was seen many times. The antigen is not known. TCRdb reprocessed the reads with MiXCR, giving one entry per CDR3 protein. The sample includes 200,000 to 250,000 distinct CDR3 sequences, about 7% of them seen just once. This entry comes from a study of T cell repertoires in cytomegalovirus infection. Whole-study results and caveats: Identification of carriers of CMV plus the relevant HLA was achieved through cumulative public TCR beta family frequency. There were HLA-C-restricted CMV-specific TCR beta clonotypes dominating the ex vivo response.

The V gene lost 2 bases and the J gene lost 0 bases, with 13 bases spanning the gap. The CDR3 spans 17 residues. CDR1 SGHDN and CDR2 FVKESK come from the germline V gene. The rearrangement joins TRBV14 to TRBJ2-2; D may be TRBD2 (6 bases). The source is a human donor in good health (CMV status not recorded). Some clones in this sample may be carry-over from other donors' samples. The sequenced sample consisted of PBMCs. CDR3 residues: CASSQHARGANTGELFF. As DNA, the CDR3 is TGTGCCAGCAGCCAACACGCGCGGGGAGCGAACACCGGGGAGCTGTTTTTT.